Each of the 13 T cell receptor beta chains below was sequenced from the same sample in a study of blood T cell repertoires in COVID-19. Profiling relied on immunoSEQ multiplex PCR, and the TCRdb table lists in-frame clones only, not all of them. The sample carries 120,000 to 150,000 clones, 88% recorded once. The sequencing input was peripheral blood. Receptors originate from a human donor with COVID-19, enrolled during active disease. The donor label of this sample is uncertain.

The count of this clone is one. The J gene is TRBJ2-5, the V gene TRBV19; weak D call: TRBD1 (6 bases). Trimming stripped 4 bases from V and 3 bases from J, with 27 bases between. The CDR3 spans 19 residues. Germline CDR1 LNHDA, CDR2 SQIVND (reference sequence). In nucleotides, the CDR3 is TGTGCCAGTAGTAGGACCGGAGCCCCGGACAGAGCATACGAAGAGACCCAGTACTTC. Its translation: CASSRTGAPDRAYEETQYF.

This chain links TRBV5-1 with TRBJ2-3; 8 bases match TRBD1. Losses at the gene ends were 6 bases for V and 3 bases for J; bases not matched to a gene: 6. CDR1 is SGHRS and CDR2 is YFSETQ in the germline V gene. There are 14 residues in the CDR3. The CDR3 nucleotides read TGCGCCAGCAAGGACAGGGCCCTAACAGATACGCAGTATTTT. It is translated as CASKDRALTDTQYF.

The genes are TRBV28 and TRBJ2-7, with TRBD1 matching over 7 bases. The CDR3 is made up of 15 amino acids. From germline, CDR1 is MDHEN and CDR2 SYDVKM. After removal of 2 bases from V and 2 bases from J, the junction contained 6 bases not matched to a gene. CDR3 nucleotides: TGTGCCAGCAGTTTAGTCGGGGACAGAGCCTACGAGCAGTACTTC. This sequence encodes CASSLVGDRAYEQYF. The whole variable domain, filled in from reference TRBV28 and TRBJ2-7, reads DVKVTQSSRYLVKRTGEKVFLECVQDMDHENMFWYRQDPGLGLRLIYFSYDVKMKEKGDIPEGYSVSREKKERFSLILESASTNQTSMYLCASSLVGDRAYEQYFGPGTRLTVT.

This clone showed up just a few times. The chain joins TRBV20-1 to TRBJ1-4; D gene uncertain. The CDR3 is 14 residues long. The germline CDR1 and CDR2 sequences are DFQATT and SNEGSKA (reference sequence). V lost 3 bases and J lost 5, with 13 bases in between. The CDR3 region has the DNA TGCAGTGCTAGTAGGGCCACGGGAAATGAAAAACTGTTTTTT. Protein sequence: CSASRATGNEKLFF.

J is TRBJ1-4 and V is TRBV19, with 9 bases fitting TRBD1. The CDR3 extends over 16 amino acids. The junction had 10 bases not matched to a gene; V was cut back by 4 bases and J by 7 bases. CDR1 and CDR2 from the germline V gene are LNHDA and SQIVND (reference sequence). This CDR3 is CASSNRAYRGPEKLFF. In nucleotides, the CDR3 is TGTGCCAGTAGTAACCGGGCGTACAGGGGGCCTGAAAAACTGTTTTTT.

The gene calls are TRBV7-9 and TRBJ2-7; possible D gene TRBD2, 5 bases. From germline, CDR1 is SEHNR and CDR2 FQNEAQ (reference sequence). There are 16 residues in the CDR3. V gave up 6 bases and J gave up 0 bases, with 18 bases separating them. CDR3 nucleotide sequence: TGTGCCAGCAGTCACGCTGCGGGCCCGAGCTCCTACGAGCAGTACTTC. Its protein is CASSHAAGPSSYEQYF.

V usage is TRBV7-9 and J usage is TRBJ2-7; 10 nucleotides match TRBD2. In germline, CDR1 is SEHNR, CDR2 FQNEAQ (reference sequence). The CDR3 contains 13 residues. J lost 3 bases, V lost 10 bases, and 6 bases had no gene match. CDR3 in DNA: TGTGCCATAGAGCGACTAGCGGGCTACGAGCAGTACTTC. Its translation is CAIERLAGYEQYF.

The chain links TRBV5-4 to TRBJ2-3, with D possibly TRBD2 on 6 matching bases. Germline V gives CDR1 SGHNT, CDR2 YYREEE (reference sequence). Trimming took 5 bases from V and 2 from J, leaving 12 bases between them. CDR3 size: 14 residues. For the CDR3, the DNA is TGTGCCAGCAGGGACGGGAGTCTCACAGATACGCAGTATTTT. This codes for CASRDGSLTDTQYF.

The V gene is TRBV6-5, the J gene TRBJ2-1; 9 nucleotides agree with TRBD2. The V gene end was trimmed by 6 bases and the J gene end by 10 bases; junction bases not matched to a gene: 4. The germline CDR1 and CDR2 sequences are MNHEY and SVGAGI. The CDR3 is 12 amino acids. CDR3 sequence reads: CASRAGLAEQFF. CDR3 nucleotides: TGTGCCAGCAGGGCCGGACTAGCGGAGCAGTTCTTC.

The rearrangement uses TRBV12-3 or TRBV12-4 and TRBJ2-3; D ambiguous. The V and J ends lost 1 base and 6 bases respectively, with 8 bases between them. CDR3 size: 13 residues. DNA for the CDR3: TGTGCCAGCAGTTTAGGCGTGTCGGATACGCAGTATTTT. It codes for CASSLGVSDTQYF.

The chain is built from TRBV11-3 and TRBJ2-5, with D possibly being TRBD2 (5 bases). Trimming took off 4 bases at V and 5 bases at J, with 14 bases between the two ends. Germline lookup yields CDR1 SGHNT and CDR2 YENEEA. The CDR3 extends over 14 amino acids. The CDR3 protein is CASSSTSGGETQYF. The CDR3, as DNA: TGTGCCAGCAGCTCCACTAGTGGTGGGGAGACCCAGTACTTC.

The chain uses TRBV5-4 and TRBJ2-1; TRBD1 matches 12 bases. This CDR3 contains 15 residues. Germline V gives CDR1 SGHNT, CDR2 YYREEE (reference sequence). V gave up 4 bases and J gave up 6 bases; unmatched junction bases: 5. CDR3: CASSPGTGGINEQFF. DNA of the CDR3: TGTGCCAGCAGCCCCGGGACAGGGGGCATCAATGAGCAGTTCTTC. The full variable domain, its missing parts supplied by reference TRBV5-4 and TRBJ2-1, is ETGVTQSPTHLIKTRGQQVTLRCSSQSGHNTVSWYQQALGQGPQFIFQYYREEENGRGNFPPRFSGLQFPNYSSELNVNALELDDSALYLCASSPGTGGINEQFFGPGTRLTVL.

The chain carries TRBV28 and TRBJ1-5; 9 bases fit TRBD1. Germline CDR1 and CDR2: MDHEN and SYDVKM. The CDR3 covers 17 residues. V lost 0 bases and J lost 5; bases outside the gene matches: 8. The CDR3 protein is CASSLWGGTGNHQPQHF. CDR3 nucleotides: TGTGCCAGCAGTTTATGGGGCGGGACAGGGAACCATCAGCCCCAGCATTTT.